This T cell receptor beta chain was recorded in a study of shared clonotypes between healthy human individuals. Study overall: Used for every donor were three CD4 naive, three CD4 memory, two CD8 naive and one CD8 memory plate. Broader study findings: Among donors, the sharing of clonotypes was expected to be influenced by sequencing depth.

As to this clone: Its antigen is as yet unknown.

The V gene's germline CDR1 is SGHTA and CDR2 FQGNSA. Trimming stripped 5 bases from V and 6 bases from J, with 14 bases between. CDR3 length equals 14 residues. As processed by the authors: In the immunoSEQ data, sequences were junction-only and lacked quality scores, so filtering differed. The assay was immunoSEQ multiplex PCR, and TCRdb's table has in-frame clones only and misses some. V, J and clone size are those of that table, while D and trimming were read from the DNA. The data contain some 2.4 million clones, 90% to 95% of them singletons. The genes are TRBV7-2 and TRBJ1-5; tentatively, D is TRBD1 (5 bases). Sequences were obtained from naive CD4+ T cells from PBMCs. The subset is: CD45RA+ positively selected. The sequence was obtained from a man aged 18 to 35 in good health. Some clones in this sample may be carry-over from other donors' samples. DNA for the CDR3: TGTGCCAGCAGCGTATACAGGTCAACTCAGCCCCAGCATTTT. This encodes CASSVYRSTQPQHF.